This T cell receptor beta chain was captured in a study of shared clonotypes between healthy human individuals. General study results and limits: Clonotype sharing across four donors was observed for 4.5% to 6.5% of naive CD4 clonotypes.

A remark on this clone: The antigen remains unidentified. This sample includes further DNA sequences coding for the same CDR3.

Naive-designated CD8 cells lacked CD45RO, were positively enriched for CCR7, and omitted terminally differentiated effector memory CD45RA+ cells. This table comes from immunoSEQ multiplex PCR, and its TCRdb copy is limited to in-frame clones, with some not included. Of roughly 1,800,000 clones in the sample, roughly 94% were seen once. The source material was naive CD8+ T cells sorted from blood. This sequence was found in a man between 18 and 29 years old in good health.

The CDR3 bases are TGTGCCAGCAGCTTAGTAGGAGACGAGCAGTACTTC. It codes for CASSLVGDEQYF. This rearrangement joins TRBV13 to TRBJ2-7; D is unresolved. The CDR3 length is 12 residues. Germline CDR1 reads PRHDT; CDR2 reads FYEKMQ (reference sequence). V shed 1 base and J shed 5 bases, with 6 bases lying between them. Combining the CDR3 with reference TRBV13 and TRBJ2-7 gives the whole variable domain AAGVIQSPRHLIKEKRETATLKCYPIPRHDTVYWYQQGPGQDPQFLISFYEKMQSDKGSIPDRFSAQQFSDYHSELNMSSLELGDSALYFCASSLVGDEQYFGPGTRLTVT.